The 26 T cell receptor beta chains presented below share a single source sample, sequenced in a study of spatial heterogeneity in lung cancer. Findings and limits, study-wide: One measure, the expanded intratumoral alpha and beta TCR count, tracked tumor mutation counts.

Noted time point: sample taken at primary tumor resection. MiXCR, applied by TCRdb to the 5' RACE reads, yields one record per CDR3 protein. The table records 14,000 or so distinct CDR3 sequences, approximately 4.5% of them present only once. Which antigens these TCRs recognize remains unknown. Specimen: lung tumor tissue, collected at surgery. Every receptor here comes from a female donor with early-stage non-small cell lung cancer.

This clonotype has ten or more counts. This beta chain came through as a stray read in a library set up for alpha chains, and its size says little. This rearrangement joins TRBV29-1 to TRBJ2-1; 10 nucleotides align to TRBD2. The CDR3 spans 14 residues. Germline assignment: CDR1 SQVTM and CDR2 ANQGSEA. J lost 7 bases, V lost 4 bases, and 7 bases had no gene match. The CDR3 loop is CSVGERGGTNEQFF. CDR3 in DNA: TGCAGCGTTGGTGAGCGGGGGGGCACTAATGAGCAGTTCTTC.

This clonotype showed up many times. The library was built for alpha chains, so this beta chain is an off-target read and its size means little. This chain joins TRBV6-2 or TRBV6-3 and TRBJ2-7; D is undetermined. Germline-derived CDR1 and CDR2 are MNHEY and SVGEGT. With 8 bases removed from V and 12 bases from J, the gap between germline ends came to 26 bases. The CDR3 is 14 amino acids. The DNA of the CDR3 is TGTGCCAGCTTGAAGGTTGGATTCGGGCAAAGCACGTACTTC. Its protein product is CASLKVGFGQSTYF.

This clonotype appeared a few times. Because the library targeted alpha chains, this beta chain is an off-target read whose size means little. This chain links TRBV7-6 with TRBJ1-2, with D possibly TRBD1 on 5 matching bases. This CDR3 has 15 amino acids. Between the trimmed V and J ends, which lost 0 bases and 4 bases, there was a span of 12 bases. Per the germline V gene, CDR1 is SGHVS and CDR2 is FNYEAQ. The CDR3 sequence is CASSLAGREGYGYTF. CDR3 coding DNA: TGTGCCAGCAGCTTAGCAGGCAGGGAGGGCTATGGCTACACCTTC.

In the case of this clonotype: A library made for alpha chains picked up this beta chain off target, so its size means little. The CDR3 DNA sequence: TGTGCCAGCAGCTTACAGACAGGGGGAAACACCATATATTTT. Translating it yields CASSLQTGGNTIYF. The chain joins TRBV11-2 to TRBJ1-3; 7 positions agree with TRBD1. The CDR3 contains 14 residues. The trim removed 2 bases at V and 4 bases at J, leaving 2 bases unmatched. Germline-derived CDR1 and CDR2 are SGHAT and FQNNGV.

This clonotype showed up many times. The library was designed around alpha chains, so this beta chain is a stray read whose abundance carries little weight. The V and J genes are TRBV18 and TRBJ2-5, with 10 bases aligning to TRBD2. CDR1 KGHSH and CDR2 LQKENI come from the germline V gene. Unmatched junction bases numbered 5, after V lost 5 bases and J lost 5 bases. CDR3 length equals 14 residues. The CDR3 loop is CASSTSGAWETQYF. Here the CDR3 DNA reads TGTGCCAGCTCAACTAGCGGGGCGTGGGAGACCCAGTACTTC.

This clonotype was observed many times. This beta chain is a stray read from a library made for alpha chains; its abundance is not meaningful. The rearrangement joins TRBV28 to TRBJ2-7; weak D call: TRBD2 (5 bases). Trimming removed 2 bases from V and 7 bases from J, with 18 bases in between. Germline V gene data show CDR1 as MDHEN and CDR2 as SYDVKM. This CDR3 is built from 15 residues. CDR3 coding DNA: TGTGCCAGCAGTTTAGGAGTTGGAGGCTCGTGGGAGCAGTACTTC. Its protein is CASSLGVGGSWEQYF.

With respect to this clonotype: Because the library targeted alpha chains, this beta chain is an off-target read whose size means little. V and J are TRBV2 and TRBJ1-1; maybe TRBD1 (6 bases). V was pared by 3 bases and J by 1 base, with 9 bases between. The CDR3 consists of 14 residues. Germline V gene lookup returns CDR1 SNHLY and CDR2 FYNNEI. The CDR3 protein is CASSEGRGNTEAFF. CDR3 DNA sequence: TGTGCCAGCAGTGAGGGCAGGGGGAACACTGAAGCTTTCTTT.

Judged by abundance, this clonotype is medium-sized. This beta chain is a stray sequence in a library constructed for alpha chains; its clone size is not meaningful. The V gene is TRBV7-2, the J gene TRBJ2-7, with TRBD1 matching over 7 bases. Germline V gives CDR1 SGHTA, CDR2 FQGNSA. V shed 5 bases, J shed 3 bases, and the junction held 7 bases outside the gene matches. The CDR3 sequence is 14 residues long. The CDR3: CASSLSTGSYEQYF. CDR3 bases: TGTGCCAGCAGCCTATCGACAGGGAGCTACGAGCAGTACTTC.

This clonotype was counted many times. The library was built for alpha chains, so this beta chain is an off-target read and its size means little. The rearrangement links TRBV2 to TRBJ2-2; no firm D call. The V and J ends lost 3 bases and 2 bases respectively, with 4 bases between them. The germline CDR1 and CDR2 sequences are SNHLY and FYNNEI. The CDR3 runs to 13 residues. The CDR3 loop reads CASSEQNTGELFF. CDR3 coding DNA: TGTGCCAGCAGTGAGCAAAACACCGGGGAGCTGTTTTTT.

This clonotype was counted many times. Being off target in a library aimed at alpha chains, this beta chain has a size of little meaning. The CDR3 loop reads CATSRDGRANQPQHF. CDR3 sequence (DNA): TGTGCCACCAGCAGAGATGGCAGGGCTAATCAGCCCCAGCATTTT. The chain uses TRBV15 and TRBJ1-5; D is perhaps TRBD1 (5 bases). V lost 0 bases to trimming and J lost 4 bases, with 10 bases between them. Germline CDR1 is LNHNV and CDR2 is YYDKDF (reference sequence). This CDR3 region has 15 residues. Looking up the rest from reference TRBV15 and TRBJ1-5 gives the full variable domain: DAMVIQNPRYQVTQFGKPVTLSCSQTLNHNVMYWYQQKSSQAPKLLFHYYDKDFNNEADTPDNFQSRRPNTSFCFLDIRSPGLGDTAMYLCATSRDGRANQPQHFGDGTRLSIL.

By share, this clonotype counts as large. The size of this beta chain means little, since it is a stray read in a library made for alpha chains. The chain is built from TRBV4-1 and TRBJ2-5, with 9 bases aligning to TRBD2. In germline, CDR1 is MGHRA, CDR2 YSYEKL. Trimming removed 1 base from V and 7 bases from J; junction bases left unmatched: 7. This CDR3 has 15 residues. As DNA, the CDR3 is TGCGCCAGCAGCCAAGTGTCCCTAGCGGGGACGACCCAGTACTTC. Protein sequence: CASSQVSLAGTTQYF.

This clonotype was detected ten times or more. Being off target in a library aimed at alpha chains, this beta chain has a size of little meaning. CDR3 amino acids: CASSFLAGGGSSEQFF. The DNA for the CDR3 is TGTGCCAGCAGCTTCCTAGCGGGGGGCGGATCTAGTGAGCAGTTCTTC. The rearrangement links TRBV7-2 to TRBJ2-1; 11 bases are a match to TRBD2. Germline CDR1 is SGHTA and CDR2 is FQGNSA. This CDR3 has 16 residues. The V segment lost 3 bases and the J segment 9 bases; nucleotides outside the gene matches: 10.

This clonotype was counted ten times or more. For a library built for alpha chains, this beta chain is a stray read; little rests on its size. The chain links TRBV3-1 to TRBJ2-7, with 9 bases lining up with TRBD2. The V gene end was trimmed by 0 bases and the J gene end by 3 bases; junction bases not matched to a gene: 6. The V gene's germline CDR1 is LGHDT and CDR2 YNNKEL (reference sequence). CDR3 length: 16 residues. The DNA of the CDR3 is TGTGCCAGCAGCCAAGATCTAAGCGGGGGGCTCTACGAGCAGTACTTC. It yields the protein CASSQDLSGGLYEQYF.

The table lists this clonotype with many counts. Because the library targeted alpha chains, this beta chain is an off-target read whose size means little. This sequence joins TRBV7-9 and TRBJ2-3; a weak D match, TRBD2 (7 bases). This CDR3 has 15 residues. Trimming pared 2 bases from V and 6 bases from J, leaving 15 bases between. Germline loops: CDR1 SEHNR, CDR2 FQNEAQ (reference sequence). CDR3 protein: CASSLRGGQGDTQYF. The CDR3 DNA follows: TGTGCCAGCAGCTTACGCGGGGGCCAGGGGGATACGCAGTATTTT.

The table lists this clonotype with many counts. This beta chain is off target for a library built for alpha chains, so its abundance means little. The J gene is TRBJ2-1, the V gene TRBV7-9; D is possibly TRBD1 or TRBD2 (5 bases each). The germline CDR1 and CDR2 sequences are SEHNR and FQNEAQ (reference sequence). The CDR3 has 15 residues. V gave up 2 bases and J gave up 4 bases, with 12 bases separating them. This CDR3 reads CASSLSGGQYNEQFF. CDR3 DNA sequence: TGTGCCAGCAGCTTAAGTGGGGGTCAGTACAATGAGCAGTTCTTC.

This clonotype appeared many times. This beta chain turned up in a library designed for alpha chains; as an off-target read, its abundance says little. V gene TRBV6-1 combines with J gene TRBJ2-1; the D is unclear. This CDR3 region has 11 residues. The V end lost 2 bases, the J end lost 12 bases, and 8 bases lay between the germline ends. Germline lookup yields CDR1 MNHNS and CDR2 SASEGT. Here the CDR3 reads CASSELVGQFF. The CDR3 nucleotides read TGTGCCAGCAGTGAACTAGTTGGGCAGTTCTTC.

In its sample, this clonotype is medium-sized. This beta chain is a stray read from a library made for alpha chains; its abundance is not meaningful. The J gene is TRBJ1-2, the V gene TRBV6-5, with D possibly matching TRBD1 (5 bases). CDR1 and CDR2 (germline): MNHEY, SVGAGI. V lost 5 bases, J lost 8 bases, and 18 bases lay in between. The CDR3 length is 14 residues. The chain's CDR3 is CASSTQGGAGGYTF. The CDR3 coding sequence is TGTGCCAGCAGTACCCAGGGAGGGGCTGGAGGCTACACCTTC.

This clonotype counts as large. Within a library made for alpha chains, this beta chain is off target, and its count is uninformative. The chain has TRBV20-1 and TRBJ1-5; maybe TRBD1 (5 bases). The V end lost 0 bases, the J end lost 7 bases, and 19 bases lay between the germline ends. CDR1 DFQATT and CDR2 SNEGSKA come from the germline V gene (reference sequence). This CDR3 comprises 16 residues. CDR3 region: CSARDAGVDTGQPQHF. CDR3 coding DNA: TGCAGTGCTAGAGATGCGGGCGTGGACACGGGCCAGCCCCAGCATTTT.

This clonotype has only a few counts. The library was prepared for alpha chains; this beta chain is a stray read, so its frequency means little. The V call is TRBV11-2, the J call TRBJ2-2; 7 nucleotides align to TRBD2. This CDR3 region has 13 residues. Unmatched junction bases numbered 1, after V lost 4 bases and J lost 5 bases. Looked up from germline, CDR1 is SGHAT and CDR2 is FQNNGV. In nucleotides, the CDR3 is TGTGCCAGCAGCTCGGGACTAACCGGGGAGCTGTTTTTT. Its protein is CASSSGLTGELFF.

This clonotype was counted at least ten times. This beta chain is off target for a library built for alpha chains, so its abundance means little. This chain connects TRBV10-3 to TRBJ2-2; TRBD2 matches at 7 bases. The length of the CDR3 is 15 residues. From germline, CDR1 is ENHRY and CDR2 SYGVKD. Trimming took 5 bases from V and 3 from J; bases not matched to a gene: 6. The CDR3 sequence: CAISTGTTYTGELFF. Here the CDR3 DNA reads TGTGCCATCAGTACCGGGACTACCTACACCGGGGAGCTGTTTTTT.

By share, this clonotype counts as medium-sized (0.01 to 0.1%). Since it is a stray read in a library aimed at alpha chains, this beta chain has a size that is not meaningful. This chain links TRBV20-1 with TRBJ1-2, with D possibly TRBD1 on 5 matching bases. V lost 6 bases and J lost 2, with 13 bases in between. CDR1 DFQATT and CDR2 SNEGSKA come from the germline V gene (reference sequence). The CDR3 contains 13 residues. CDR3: CSALRQLNYGYTF. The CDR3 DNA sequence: TGCAGTGCGTTGAGACAGCTGAACTATGGCTACACCTTC.

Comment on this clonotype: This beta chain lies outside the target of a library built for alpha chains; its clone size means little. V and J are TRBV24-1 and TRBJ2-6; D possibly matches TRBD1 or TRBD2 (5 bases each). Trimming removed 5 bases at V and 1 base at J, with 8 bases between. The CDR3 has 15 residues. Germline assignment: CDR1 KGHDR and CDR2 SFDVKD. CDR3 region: CATSGDLSGANVLTF. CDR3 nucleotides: TGTGCCACCAGTGGGGACCTGTCTGGGGCCAACGTCCTGACTTTC.

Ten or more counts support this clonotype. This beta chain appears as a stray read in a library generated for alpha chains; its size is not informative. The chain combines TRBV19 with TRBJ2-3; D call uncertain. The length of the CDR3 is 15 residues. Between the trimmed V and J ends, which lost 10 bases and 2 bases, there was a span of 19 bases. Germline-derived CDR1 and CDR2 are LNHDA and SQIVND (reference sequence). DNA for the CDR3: TGTGCCACTCGAAACTACGTAACACTCACAGATACGCAGTATTTT. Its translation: CATRNYVTLTDTQYF.

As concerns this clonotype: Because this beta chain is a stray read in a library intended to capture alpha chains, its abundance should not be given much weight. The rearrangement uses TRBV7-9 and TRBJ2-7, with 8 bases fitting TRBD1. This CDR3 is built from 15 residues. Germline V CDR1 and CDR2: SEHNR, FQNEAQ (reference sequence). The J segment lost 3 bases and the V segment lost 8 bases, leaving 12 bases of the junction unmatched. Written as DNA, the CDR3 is TGTGCCAGCCTGCGTACAGGGGGGACCTTCTACGAGCAGTACTTC. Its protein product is CASLRTGGTFYEQYF.

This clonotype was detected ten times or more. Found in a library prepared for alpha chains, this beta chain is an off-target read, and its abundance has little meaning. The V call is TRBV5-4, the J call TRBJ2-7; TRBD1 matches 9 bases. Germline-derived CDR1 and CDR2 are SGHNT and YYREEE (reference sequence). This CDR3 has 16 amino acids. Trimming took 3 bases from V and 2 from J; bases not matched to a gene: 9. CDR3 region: CASSSPSGTGTYEQYF. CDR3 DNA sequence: TGTGCCAGCAGCTCACCTTCAGGGACAGGGACCTACGAGCAGTACTTC.

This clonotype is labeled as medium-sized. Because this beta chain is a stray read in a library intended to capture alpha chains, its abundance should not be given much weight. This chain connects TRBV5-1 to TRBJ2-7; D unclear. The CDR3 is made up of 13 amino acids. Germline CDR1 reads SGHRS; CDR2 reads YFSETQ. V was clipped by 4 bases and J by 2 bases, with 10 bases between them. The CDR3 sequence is CASSRLNAYEQYF. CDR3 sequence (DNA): TGCGCCAGCAGCCGTTTAAACGCCTACGAGCAGTACTTC.